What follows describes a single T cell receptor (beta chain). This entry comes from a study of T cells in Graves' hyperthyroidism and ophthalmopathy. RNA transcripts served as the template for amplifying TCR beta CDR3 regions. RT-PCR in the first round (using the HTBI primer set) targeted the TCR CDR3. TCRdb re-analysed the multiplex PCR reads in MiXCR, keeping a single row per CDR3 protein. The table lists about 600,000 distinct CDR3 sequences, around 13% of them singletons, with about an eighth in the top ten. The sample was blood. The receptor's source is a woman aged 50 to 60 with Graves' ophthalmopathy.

In nucleotides, the CDR3 is TGTGCCAGCCAGCTCAGGGGATTTTTCGATACGCAGTATTTT. Translation gives CASQLRGFFDTQYF. The rearrangement uses TRBV6-2 or TRBV6-3 and TRBJ2-3; tentatively, D is TRBD1 (6 bases). Trimming stripped 8 bases from V and 6 bases from J, with 18 bases between. Germline CDR1 is MNHEY and CDR2 is SVGEGT. The CDR3 runs 14 residues.